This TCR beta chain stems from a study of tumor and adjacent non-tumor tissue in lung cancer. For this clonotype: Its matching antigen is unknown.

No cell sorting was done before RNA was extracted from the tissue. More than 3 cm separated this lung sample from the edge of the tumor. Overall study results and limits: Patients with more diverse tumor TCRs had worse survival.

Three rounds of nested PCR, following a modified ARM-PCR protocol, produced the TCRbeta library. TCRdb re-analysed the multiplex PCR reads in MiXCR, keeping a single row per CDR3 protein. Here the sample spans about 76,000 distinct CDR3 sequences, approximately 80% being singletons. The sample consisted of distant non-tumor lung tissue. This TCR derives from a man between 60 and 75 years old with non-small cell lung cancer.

The CDR3, as DNA: TGTGCTAGCGGTGAAGGGACTAGCGGGGGGGATACGCAGTATTTT. It yields the protein CASGEGTSGGDTQYF. The V call is TRBV6-1, the J call TRBJ2-3; 15 nucleotides align to TRBD2. The CDR3 sequence is 15 residues long. CDR1 is MNHNS, CDR2 SASEGT, per germline.